This TCR beta chain was identified during a study of early T cells in non-severe SARS-CoV-2 infection listed by TCRdb under 2021. As for the study more broadly: TCR sequencing used bulk RNA from unsorted whole blood, so alpha and beta chains could not be paired.

For this clonotype: Its antigen remains unidentified. Per-base qualities were not stored, and no clone one base away is much larger.

The study was a case-control design nested within a healthcare worker cohort in London, UK, with weekly nasopharyngeal swab PCR tests and blood sampling. Healthcare workers were recruited during the week of the UK lockdown, between 23 and 31 March 2020, and followed weekly for up to roughly 15 weeks. Libraries were prepared through 5' RACE. The sample was run on a NextSeq 500. To correct for sequencing error and PCR bias, the TCR library protocol tagged individual cDNA molecules with unique molecular identifiers. Both TCR alpha and beta chains were sequenced, and tight co-correlation was observed between alpha and beta sequence abundances in each sample. Turning to the authors' computational methods: V gene, J gene and CDR3 annotation of TCR sequences was performed with Decombinator V4. Expanded TCRs were defined as changing significantly between any two time points under a Poisson model with p below 0.0001. Abundances of TCRs were expressed as counts per million after normalisation to the total number of TCRs sequenced in each sample. MAIT TCRs were defined by TRAV1-2 paired with TRAJ12, TRAJ20 or TRAJ33, and iNKT TCRs by TRAV10 paired with TRAJ18. A search of VDJdb, accessed on 1 November 2021, was run for TCRs annotated to CMV, EBV and SARS-CoV-2, with TCRs annotated for multiple antigens excluded. Starting from the raw public reads, TCRdb applied fastp trimming at Q25, assembled clones with MiXCR and retained in-frame beta chains. CDR3 protein sequences are deduplicated, and each keeps its most common genes and DNA. The V and J calls here are based on TCRdb, not the publication. The sample yields 70,000 to 85,000 distinct CDR3 sequences; over 10% were counted once. Approximately 5.7% of the sample is in the top ten clones.

General findings and caveats noted by the study authors: VDJdb matching was skewed toward anti-spike CD8 responses, so virus-specific expansions were likely underestimated and private and CD4 specificities were missed.

Per the germline V gene, SGHTA is the CDR1 and FQGNSA is the CDR2. Trimmed from V: 0 bases; trimmed from J: 7 bases; junction bases lacking a gene match: 2. The cysteine opens and the phenylalanine closes a CDR3 of 13 amino acids. Solely the CDR3 DNA is kept, with 39 bases framed from the first base. This clonotype was sampled from an adult who was a healthcare worker with PCR-confirmed SARS-CoV-2 infection or an uninfected control (not recorded which). The sequence joins TRBV7-2 to TRBJ1-1, with 7 central nucleotides matching TRBD1. The sequencing input was whole blood. The CDR3 sequence is CASSLAHRGEAFF. The nucleotide sequence is TGTGCCAGCAGCTTAGCGCACAGGGGTGAAGCTTTCTTT.